Listed here are 28 T cell receptor beta chains from one sample, sequenced in a study of T cells in Graves' hyperthyroidism and ophthalmopathy. There were TCR beta CDR3 regions amplified from RNA transcripts. First-round RT-PCR of the TCR CDR3 relied on the HTBI primer set. MiXCR, applied by TCRdb to the multiplex PCR reads, yields one record per CDR3 protein. Altogether over 200,000 distinct CDR3 sequences are present, less than 15% being singletons, with the ten largest covering about an eighth. Sequenced material: blood. The receptors shown here come from a woman between 35 and 50 years old with Graves' hyperthyroidism that later progressed to Graves' ophthalmopathy.

This clonotype has ten or more counts. The chain links TRBV10-3 to TRBJ1-2; D might be TRBD1 (5 bases). Looked up from germline, CDR1 is ENHRY and CDR2 is SYGVKD. V was clipped by 3 bases and J by 4 bases, with 15 bases between them. The length of the CDR3 is 15 residues. CDR3 in DNA: TGTGCCATCAGTGACAGGGAGGTAGCGGGCTATGGCTACACCTTC. This gives the protein CAISDREVAGYGYTF.

In this sample, this clonotype turned up many times. This chain joins TRBV20-1 and TRBJ1-2; D uncertain. CDR1 is DFQATT, CDR2 SNEGSKA, per germline (reference sequence). V gave up 3 bases and J gave up 4 bases, with 12 bases separating them. CDR3 length equals 13 residues. The CDR3 protein is CSASSAQLYGYTF. CDR3 sequence (DNA): TGCAGTGCTAGTTCCGCTCAGCTCTATGGCTACACCTTC.

This clonotype was seen only a few times. The rearrangement uses TRBV28 and TRBJ1-2; D call uncertain. The V and J ends lost 3 bases and 7 bases respectively, with 18 bases between them. The CDR3 runs 15 residues. Germline CDR1 is MDHEN and CDR2 is SYDVKM. CDR3 sequence reads: CASSFRWREGGGYTF. The CDR3 nucleotides read TGTGCCAGCAGTTTCCGCTGGCGGGAGGGTGGTGGCTACACCTTC.

This clonotype was seen repeatedly, ten times or more. This chain links TRBV10-2 with TRBJ2-5; D may be TRBD1 or TRBD2 (5 bases each). The length of the CDR3 is 14 residues. Germline-derived CDR1 and CDR2 are WSHSY and SAAADI. Between the trimmed V and J ends, which lost 8 bases and 5 bases, there was a span of 18 bases. DNA for the CDR3: TGCGCCAGCGGCTCCAACCTGGGGGTGGAGACCCAGTACTTC. Translation gives CASGSNLGVETQYF.

Worth noting for this clonotype: A much more abundant neighbour one base away suggests this may be a read error. This chain uses TRBV7-9 with TRBJ1-5; tentative D call: TRBD1 (6 bases). CDR3 length equals 16 residues. Germline-derived CDR1 and CDR2 are SEHNR and FQNEAQ (reference sequence). CDR3 region: CASSSQGTGSSQPQHF. The CDR3 DNA reads TGTGCCAGCAGCTCCCAGGGGACGGGAAGCAGTCAGCCCCAGCATTTT.

This clonotype was counted many times. The chain uses TRBV5-1 and TRBJ2-5; no reliable D call. The CDR3 has 13 amino acids. Between the trimmed V and J ends, which lost 0 bases and 0 bases, there was a span of 3 bases. Germline values: CDR1 SGHRS, CDR2 YFSETQ. CDR3 DNA: TGCGCCAGCAGCTTGGGTTACCAAGAGACCCAGTACTTC. Translating gives CASSLGYQETQYF. Full variable domain (missing parts from reference TRBV5-1 and TRBJ2-5): KAGVTQTPRYLIKTRGQQVTLSCSPISGHRSVSWYQQTPGQGLQFLFEYFSETQRNKGNFPGRFSGRQFSNSRSEMNVSTLELGDSALYLCASSLGYQETQYFGPGTRLLVL.

V usage is TRBV18 and J usage is TRBJ2-2, with a tentative D call TRBD1 (6 bases). V dropped 4 bases and J dropped 5 bases, with 20 bases sitting between them. Germline V CDR1 and CDR2: KGHSH, LQKENI. The CDR3 length is 17 residues. CDR3 region: CASSQTTGHQTTGELFF. In DNA, the CDR3 is TGTGCCAGCTCACAAACAACGGGACACCAGACGACCGGGGAGCTGTTTTTT.

This clonotype appeared many times. This chain links TRBV9 with TRBJ2-3; 9 nucleotides match TRBD1. The V segment lost 3 bases and the J segment 6 bases; nucleotides outside the gene matches: 8. CDR3 length equals 15 residues. The V gene's germline CDR1 is SGDLS and CDR2 YYNGEE. The CDR3 region is CASSGHRGRTDTQYF. In DNA, the CDR3 is TGTGCCAGCAGCGGACACAGGGGGCGGACGGATACGCAGTATTTT.

This clonotype was seen repeatedly, ten times or more. The V and J genes are TRBV29-1 and TRBJ2-7; D is unclear. Germline V gene sequence: CDR1 SQVTM, CDR2 ANQGSEA. V lost 4 bases and J 6 bases, leaving 13 bases between the germline ends. The CDR3 is made up of 12 amino acids. This chain's CDR3 is CSVGIGIGEQYF. As DNA, the CDR3 is TGCAGCGTTGGAATAGGAATCGGCGAGCAGTACTTC.

This clonotype was found many times. The chain recombines TRBV2 with TRBJ2-7, with D perhaps matching TRBD1 or TRBD2 (6 bases each). V shed 7 bases and J shed 3 bases, with 13 bases lying between them. The CDR3 sequence is 13 residues long. CDR1 is SNHLY and CDR2 is FYNNEI in the germline V gene. The CDR3 DNA follows: TGTGCCAGCATGGGGGGACAAGTCTACGAGCAGTACTTC. Encoded protein: CASMGGQVYEQYF.

This clonotype was counted many times. The chain recombines TRBV28 with TRBJ2-7; the match to TRBD2 covers 7 bases. Germline CDR1 MDHEN, CDR2 SYDVKM. V was pared by 4 bases and J by 6 bases, with 9 bases of the junction left unmatched. The CDR3 runs 14 residues. This chain's CDR3 is CASSSGTILSEQYF. The CDR3 bases are TGTGCCAGCAGTTCCGGGACTATCTTGAGCGAGCAGTACTTC.

J is TRBJ2-1 and V is TRBV28; D is tentatively TRBD1 or TRBD2 (5 bases each). CDR1 and CDR2 (germline): MDHEN, SYDVKM. Trimming removed 3 bases from V and 9 bases from J, with 15 bases in between. CDR3 length equals 14 residues. The CDR3 sequence: CASSFRGEGGEQFF. In DNA, the CDR3 is TGTGCCAGCAGTTTTAGGGGAGAAGGCGGTGAGCAGTTCTTC.

There are a few counts of this clonotype. The J gene is TRBJ2-1, the V gene TRBV20-1; 7 bases map to TRBD2. Germline CDR1 is DFQATT and CDR2 is SNEGSKA (reference sequence). This CDR3 spans 16 amino acids. V shed 3 bases and J 3 bases; nucleotides not matched to a gene: 11. CDR3 in amino acids: CSARTLPGRVYNEQFF. The CDR3 region has the DNA TGCAGTGCTAGGACCCTTCCAGGGAGGGTCTACAATGAGCAGTTCTTC.

The sample holds many counts of this clonotype. The V gene is TRBV5-1, the J gene TRBJ2-4; a possible D gene is TRBD2 (6 bases). Trimming removed 0 bases at V and 9 bases at J, with 13 bases between. The CDR3 length is 14 residues. Per germline, CDR1 SGHRS and CDR2 YFSETQ. Here the CDR3 reads CASSLGRLDGIQYF. CDR3 DNA: TGCGCCAGCAGCTTGGGGCGACTAGATGGCATTCAGTACTTC.

This clonotype was seen a handful of times. The chain uses TRBV5-1 and TRBJ2-3, with D perhaps TRBD1 (5 bases). Germline assignment: CDR1 SGHRS and CDR2 YFSETQ. V lost 0 bases and J 3 bases, leaving 14 bases between the germline ends. The CDR3 is 16 residues long. CDR3 sequence reads: CASSLGGGRSTDTQYF. CDR3 bases: TGCGCCAGCAGCTTGGGGGGCGGTCGGTCGACAGATACGCAGTATTTT.

This clonotype was seen ten or more times. The rearrangement links TRBV11-2 to TRBJ2-3, with 7 bases that match TRBD2. The CDR3 extends over 16 amino acids. Germline CDR1 reads SGHAT; CDR2 reads FQNNGV. With 1 base clipped from V and 1 base from J, the junction kept 5 bases outside the gene matches. The CDR3 loop reads CASSLVLADRTDTQYF. The CDR3, as DNA: TGTGCCAGCAGCTTAGTCCTAGCGGACCGCACAGATACGCAGTATTTT.

The CDR3 DNA is TGTGCCAGCACAGCGGGGAACTATGGCTACACCTTC. This translates into CASTAGNYGYTF. The genes are TRBV2 and TRBJ1-2; the D is unclear. The CDR3 extends over 12 amino acids. CDR1 is SNHLY and CDR2 is FYNNEI in the germline V gene. Trimming removed 7 bases from V and 2 bases from J, with 8 bases in between.

This clonotype was observed at least ten times. The genes are TRBV28 and TRBJ1-1; no clear D. The CDR3 is made up of 15 amino acids. The V and J ends lost 6 bases and 0 bases respectively, with 14 bases between them. Per germline, CDR1 MDHEN and CDR2 SYDVKM. The CDR3 sequence: CASRPTDRMNTEAFF. In nucleotides, the CDR3 is TGTGCCAGCAGACCTACGGACCGGATGAACACTGAAGCTTTCTTT.

V gene TRBV10-3 combines with J gene TRBJ2-2, with 7 nucleotides matching TRBD2. The germline gives CDR1 ENHRY, CDR2 SYGVKD. Trimming took 3 bases from V and 8 from J; bases not matched to a gene: 12. The CDR3 is 16 residues long. CDR3 protein: CAISDPRSGTRGELFF. CDR3 DNA: TGTGCCATCAGTGACCCCCGCAGCGGGACCAGGGGGGAGCTGTTTTTT.

This clonotype occurred many times. This chain joins TRBV20-1 and TRBJ1-5; 7 nucleotides line up with TRBD1. V lost 0 bases and J lost 6; bases outside the gene matches: 5. Germline CDR1 reads DFQATT; CDR2 reads SNEGSKA (reference sequence). The CDR3 spans 14 residues. The CDR3 region is CSARERQGGQPQHF. Written as DNA, the CDR3 is TGCAGTGCTAGAGAGCGACAGGGAGGTCAGCCCCAGCATTTT.

This clonotype appeared many times. The chain combines TRBV28 with TRBJ1-1; D remains ambiguous. V lost 3 bases and J lost 4, with 15 bases in between. The germline gives CDR1 MDHEN, CDR2 SYDVKM. This CDR3 has 15 residues. The CDR3 loop reads CASSFSHSAGTEAFF. CDR3 DNA sequence: TGTGCCAGCAGTTTCTCTCATTCGGCAGGCACTGAAGCTTTCTTT.

This clonotype came up many times. The chain combines TRBV10-3 with TRBJ1-1, with a weak D call TRBD1 (5 bases). Trimming cost V 5 bases and J 5 bases, with 9 bases left between them. CDR3 length: 12 residues. From germline, CDR1 is ENHRY and CDR2 SYGVKD. CDR3 residues: CAISSGGTEAFF. CDR3 bases: TGTGCCATCAGTTCTGGGGGGACTGAAGCTTTCTTT.

Concerning this clonotype: A junction boundary mismatches the germline segment, possibly from a read error. The chain combines TRBV18 with TRBJ2-3, with D unclear. The CDR3 contains 16 residues. Germline assignment: CDR1 KGHSH and CDR2 LQKENI. CDR3 DNA sequence: TGTGCCAGCTCACCACCGCAGCGATCTCTCACATATACGCAGTATTTT. As protein: CASSPPQRSLTYTQYF. The full variable domain, rest sourced from reference TRBV18 and TRBJ2-3, is NAGVMQNPRHLVRRRGQEARLRCSPMKGHSHVYWYRQLPEEGLKFMVYLQKENIIDESGMPKERFSAEFPKEGPSILRIQQVVRGDSAAYFCASSPPQRSLTYTQYFGPGTRLTVL.

The chain uses TRBV2 and TRBJ2-1; 11 bases match TRBD2. J was trimmed by 4 bases and V by 0 bases; bases with no gene match: 5. Germline V CDR1 and CDR2: SNHLY, FYNNEI. The CDR3 contains 17 residues. The CDR3 spells CASSEAGGLADYNEQFF. The CDR3 region has the DNA TGTGCCAGCAGTGAAGCGGGGGGACTAGCGGATTACAATGAGCAGTTCTTC. The full variable domain, rest sourced from reference TRBV2 and TRBJ2-1, is EPEVTQTPSHQVTQMGQEVILRCVPISNHLYFYWYRQILGQKVEFLVSFYNNEISEKSEIFDDQFSVERPDGSNFTLKIRSTKLEDSAMYFCASSEAGGLADYNEQFFGPGTRLTVL.

With respect to this clonotype: A much larger clone sits a single nucleotide away, making a read error possible. The chain couples TRBV19 to TRBJ1-1; TRBD1 might be the D (5 bases). Germline V lookup: CDR1 LNHDA, CDR2 SQIVND (reference sequence). The CDR3 length is 14 residues. Trimming shortened V by 3 bases and J by 5 bases, and 13 bases separated the two germline ends. CDR3 sequence (DNA): TGTGCCAGTAGTATGAGAGCCGGGGGGACTGAAGCTTTCTTT. This encodes CASSMRAGGTEAFF.

This clonotype was detected ten times or more. The chain employs TRBV11-3 and TRBJ2-1; 10 bases match TRBD2. The ends lost 9 bases at V and 5 bases at J; junction bases unmatched: 1. This CDR3 region has 12 residues. Germline CDR1 is SGHNT and CDR2 is YENEEA. The CDR3 DNA is TGTGCCAGTGGACTAGCGGACAATGAGCAGTTCTTC. Residues: CASGLADNEQFF.

This clonotype was seen more than once but under ten times. This chain uses TRBV10-3 with TRBJ1-2, with D maybe TRBD1 (5 bases). V was trimmed by 2 bases and J by 0 bases, leaving 10 bases between them. This CDR3 region has 15 residues. The germline V gene has CDR1 ENHRY and CDR2 SYGVKD. The CDR3 sequence: CAISERQLANYGYTF. The CDR3 bases are TGTGCCATCAGTGAGCGACAGTTAGCTAACTATGGCTACACCTTC.

In this sample, this clonotype turned up many times. The rearrangement uses TRBV15 and TRBJ2-3, with a tentative D call TRBD2 (6 bases). Germline V gene lookup returns CDR1 LNHNV and CDR2 YYDKDF (reference sequence). V was pared by 1 base and J by 2 bases, with 16 bases between. This CDR3 region has 17 residues. The chain's CDR3 is CATSRGRGLAPTDTQYF. CDR3 in DNA: TGTGCCACCAGCAGAGGACGAGGGCTAGCGCCCACAGATACGCAGTATTTT.